This TCR beta chain was retrieved from a study of beta chain features in type 1 diabetes. Study-wide results and caveats: cDNA-based reads could over-represent cells with high TCR expression. The study found moderately but significantly shorter TCRB CDR3s in all four CD4+ subsets of Type 1 diabetes patients.

Every bit of the isolated RNA underwent reverse transcription, so sequencing read expressed TCRB transcripts. Some clones are missing from TCRdb's copy, which holds only in-frame ones; the method was immunoSEQ multiplex PCR. The sample consists of fewer than 350,000 clones, 15% of them appearing once. Based on CD45RO/CCR7/CD25/CD127/CD95/CD27, CD4+ regulatory, stem cell-like memory, naive and central memory cells were sorted. Regarding this clone: Antigen: not known.

CDR3 length: 14 residues. The germline V gene has CDR1 SGHTA and CDR2 FQGNSA. V was clipped by 0 bases and J by 3 bases; unmatched bases: 1. The material sequenced was naive CD4+ T cells from blood. The genes are TRBV7-2 and TRBJ2-7; the match to TRBD2 covers 8 bases. The receptor was derived from a man between 18 and 29 years old with type 1 diabetes. The CDR3 sequence is CASSLAREDYEQYF. The CDR3 nucleotides read TGTGCCAGCAGCTTAGCGCGGGAGGACTACGAGCAGTACTTC.